Given below is one TCR beta chain in context. Its antigen remains unknown. Coverage ceases 3 residues before the CDR3 finishes, and the germline J gene fills in the end. The sample originates from a study of T cells in women clearing cervical HPV infection. Study outcomes and limitations: Controls had more TRBV6-7 (about 0.16%) than cases (around 0.11%). A classifier using richness and V gene abundances reached an AUC of 0.7 to 0.9.

The table came from immunoSEQ multiplex PCR; TCRdb's copy has only in-frame clones and leaves some out. Its table records fewer than 35,000 clones. Each participant carried one incident cervical HPV16 infection only. CDR3 size: 14 residues. J was trimmed by 5 bases and V by 0 bases; bases with no gene match: 2. Germline V gene sequence: CDR1 SGHRS, CDR2 YFSETQ. This rearrangement joins TRBV5-1 to TRBJ2-7; 10 bases agree with TRBD1. The origin of this receptor is a woman between 18 and 69 years old with a cervical HPV16 infection that either progressed to CIN3+ or cleared (not recorded which). The sample taken for sequencing was blood buffy coat. The part of the CDR3 DNA that was read is TGCGCCAGCAGCTTGGGACAGGGGGCCGACGAG. Translating it yields CASSLGQGADE. The whole CDR3 region reads CASSLGQGADEQYF.